The clone carrying this TCR beta chain has only a few counts. Its matching antigen is unknown. These data are taken from a study of identical twins. General study results and limits: Insertion counts were lower in abundant cord blood beta clonotypes, a trend that memory repertoires did not show. Models predicted too little out-of-frame TCR alpha sharing in monozygotic twins.

In every case, the donor was a healthy Caucasian. TCRdb redid the calling of the 5' RACE reads with MiXCR, one entry per CDR3 protein. The sample records hundreds of thousands of distinct CDR3 sequences, approximately 7% being singletons. The same specimen was also included in a second study, on yellow fever vaccine responses in identical twins. That investigation notes: Each twin's T cell response to the vaccine was reported to look partly convergent and partly personalized.

The sequence was obtained from a woman aged 18-29 years in good health. Input material: memory (CD45RO+) T cells sorted from blood.

The CDR3 DNA is TGTGCCAGCAGTTTAGACACGGGGGGGACAGATACGCAGTATTTT. Translation gives CASSLDTGGTDTQYF. The J gene is TRBJ2-3, the V gene TRBV28, with 8 bases fitting TRBD2. The ends lost 2 bases at V and 3 bases at J; junction bases unmatched: 4. CDR3 size: 15 residues. The germline V gene encodes CDR1 MDHEN and CDR2 SYDVKM.